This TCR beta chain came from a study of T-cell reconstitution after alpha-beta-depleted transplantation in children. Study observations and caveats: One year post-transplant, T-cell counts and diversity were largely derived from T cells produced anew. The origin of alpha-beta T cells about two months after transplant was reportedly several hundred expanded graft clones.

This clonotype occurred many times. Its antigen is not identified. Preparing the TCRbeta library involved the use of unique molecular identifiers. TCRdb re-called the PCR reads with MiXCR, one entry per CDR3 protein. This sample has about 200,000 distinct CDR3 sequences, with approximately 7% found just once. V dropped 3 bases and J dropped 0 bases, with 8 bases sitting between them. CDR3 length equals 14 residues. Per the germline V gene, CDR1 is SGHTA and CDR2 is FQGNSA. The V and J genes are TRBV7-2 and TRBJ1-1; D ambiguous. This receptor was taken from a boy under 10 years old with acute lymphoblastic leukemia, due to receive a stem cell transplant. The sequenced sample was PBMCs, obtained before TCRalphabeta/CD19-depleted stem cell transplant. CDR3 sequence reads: CASSLGQMNTEAFF. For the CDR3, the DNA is TGTGCCAGCAGCTTGGGCCAGATGAACACTGAAGCTTTCTTT.